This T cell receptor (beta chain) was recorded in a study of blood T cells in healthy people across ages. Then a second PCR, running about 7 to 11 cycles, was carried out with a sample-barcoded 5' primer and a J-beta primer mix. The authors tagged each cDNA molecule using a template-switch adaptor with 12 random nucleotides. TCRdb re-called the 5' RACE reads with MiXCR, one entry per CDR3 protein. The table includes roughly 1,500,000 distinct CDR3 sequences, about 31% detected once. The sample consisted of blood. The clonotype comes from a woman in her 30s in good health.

The CDR3 sequence is CASSYKSGARETQYF. CDR3 sequence (DNA): TGTGCCAGCAGTTACAAGTCAGGGGCTAGGGAGACCCAGTACTTC. The chain uses TRBV6-5 and TRBJ2-5; D perhaps matches TRBD1 (6 bases). The V end was cut by 2 bases, the J end by 5 bases, with 15 bases between. The CDR3 is 15 amino acids. CDR1 is MNHEY, CDR2 SVGAGI, per germline.